Sequencing of this TCR beta chain was carried out in a study of cytomegalovirus exposure and HLA in healthy donors. Study details: An earlier analysis found 95 million to 140 million unique TCR beta sequences from 150 million to 200 million T cells. Among the roughly 430 genotyped donors, 70% to 85% were placed in the Caucasian-associated ancestry cluster.

In the PCR, 60 Vbeta and 13 Jbeta primers were used. Assay: immunoSEQ multiplex PCR; the TCRdb copy retains only in-frame clones and omits some. The sample holds 150,000 to 200,000 clones, just over 70% seen once. Germline V CDR1 and CDR2: MNHEY, SVGAGI. V gave up 8 bases and J gave up 4 bases; unmatched junction bases: 5. The CDR3 consists of 13 residues. Specimen: PBMCs. V usage is TRBV6-5 and J usage is TRBJ1-3, with TRBD1 identical over 7 bases. The TCR originated in a man aged 18-30 years in good health and CMV-seropositive. DNA of the CDR3: TGTGCCAGCTGGGGCAGGGGGGGAAACACCATATATTTT. Protein product: CASWGRGGNTIYF.